This T cell receptor (beta chain) was captured in a study of cytomegalovirus exposure and HLA in healthy donors. Sequencing used immunoSEQ multiplex PCR; TCRdb keeps in-frame clones, though not all of them. The table records approximately 130,000 clones, about 83% of them present only once. Germline values: CDR1 SGDLS, CDR2 YYNGEE. The CDR3 is made up of 14 amino acids. Trimming cost V 4 bases and J 0 bases; bases outside gene matches: 3. The receptor was derived from a woman younger than 45 in good health and CMV-seronegative. V usage is TRBV9 and J usage is TRBJ2-7, with TRBD1 identical over 8 bases. The sequencing input was PBMCs. CDR3 amino acids: CASSPTGDSYEQYF. The CDR3 DNA is TGTGCCAGCAGCCCGACAGGGGACTCCTACGAGCAGTACTTC.